The T cell receptor (beta chain) under discussion was sequenced for a study of T cell responses to AZD1222 COVID-19 vaccine. V was cut by 8 bases and J by 2 bases, with 15 bases left in between. In germline, CDR1 is MNHNY, CDR2 SVGAGI (reference sequence). The CDR3 has 14 amino acids. Some clones are missing from TCRdb's copy, which holds only in-frame ones; the method was immunoSEQ multiplex PCR. The table records over 100,000 clones, around 85% of them present only once. Sequences were derived from peripheral blood, sampled on day 0 of AZD1222 vaccination. The gene calls are TRBV6-6 and TRBJ2-5, with a weak D call TRBD1 (6 bases). The clonotype comes from an adult in good health. The DNA of the CDR3 is TGTGCCAGCTCGGACGGAAGGGGGCAAGAGACCCAGTACTTC. It yields the protein CASSDGRGQETQYF.